Following are 27 T cell receptor beta chains from one sample sequenced in a study of T-cell memory formation after mild COVID-19. TCRdb re-analysed the 5' RACE reads in MiXCR, keeping a single row per CDR3 protein. The sample shows around 390,000 distinct CDR3 sequences, 16% of them seen only once. The sample consisted of PBMCs or a T cell subset sorted from them (not recorded which). These receptors all stem from a man in his late teens or twenties who had mild COVID-19 (a few samples of this study predate the infection). Cell type and time point are not known.

This clonotype has at least ten counts. The chain recombines TRBV20-1 with TRBJ2-1; no reliable D call. CDR3 length: 10 amino acids. The germline CDR1 and CDR2 sequences are DFQATT and SNEGSKA (reference sequence). CDR3 nucleotides: TGCAGCGCTTCTTACAATGAGCAGTTCTTC. It specifies CSASYNEQFF.

The rearrangement links TRBV20-1 to TRBJ1-1; D may be TRBD1 (6 bases). V lost 1 base, J lost 0 bases, and 15 bases lay in between. Per germline, CDR1 DFQATT and CDR2 SNEGSKA (reference sequence). The CDR3 extends over 16 amino acids. CDR3 sequence reads: CSARARYRALNTEAFF. Written as DNA, the CDR3 is TGCAGTGCTAGAGCTAGGTACAGGGCGTTGAACACTGAAGCTTTCTTT.

This clonotype has just a few counts. The chain links TRBV6-5 to TRBJ2-3; tentatively, D is TRBD2 (6 bases). The CDR3 has 14 amino acids. Germline CDR1 is MNHEY and CDR2 is SVGAGI. V was clipped by 0 bases and J by 3 bases, with 7 bases between them. DNA for the CDR3: TGTGCCAGCAGTTACTCGGCGGGAACAGATACGCAGTATTTT. Translated: CASSYSAGTDTQYF.

This clonotype occurred a few times. The genes are TRBV4-1 and TRBJ2-2; 8 bases map to TRBD2. J lost 0 bases, V lost 5 bases, and 11 bases had no gene match. CDR1 is MGHRA, CDR2 YSYEKL, per germline. The CDR3 has 18 residues. The DNA of the CDR3 is TGCGCCAGCAGCTCTCCCCGTAGCGGGGTCGCGAACACCGGGGAGCTGTTTTTT. Translated: CASSSPRSGVANTGELFF.

The J gene is TRBJ2-3, the V gene TRBV12-3 or TRBV12-4; a possible D gene is TRBD1 (5 bases). This CDR3 has 15 amino acids. Trimming left V 8 bases short and J 3 bases short, with 18 bases between. The CDR3 loop is CASSSGLSLTDTQYF. CDR3 sequence (DNA): TGTGCCAGCTCGTCAGGGCTATCCCTAACAGATACGCAGTATTTT.

This clonotype was seen a handful of times. The J gene is TRBJ1-6, the V gene TRBV5-1; 10 bases line up with TRBD1. With V trimmed by 3 bases and J by 5 bases, 5 bases remained unmatched. CDR3 size: 16 residues. Germline CDR1 is SGHRS and CDR2 is YFSETQ. The CDR3: CASSSGQGLNNSPLHF. Written as DNA, the CDR3 is TGCGCCAGCAGCTCGGGACAGGGGCTAAATAATTCACCCCTCCACTTT.

V and J are TRBV7-6 and TRBJ1-4; D is ambiguous. Germline values: CDR1 SGHVS, CDR2 FNYEAQ. This CDR3 is 15 amino acids long. V dropped 1 base and J dropped 3 bases, with 9 bases sitting between them. DNA for the CDR3: TGTGCCAGCAGCTTAGGAGGGTTCGCTAATGAAAAACTGTTTTTT. This codes for CASSLGGFANEKLFF.

This clonotype occurred a few times. The V gene is TRBV20-1, the J gene TRBJ1-5; D ambiguous. Trimming pared 1 base from V and 0 bases from J, leaving 7 bases between. The germline V gene encodes CDR1 DFQATT and CDR2 SNEGSKA (reference sequence). The length of the CDR3 is 14 residues. This chain's CDR3 is CSARGSYSNQPQHF. CDR3 sequence (DNA): TGCAGTGCTAGAGGCTCCTATAGCAATCAGCCCCAGCATTTT.

This rearrangement joins TRBV4-3 to TRBJ2-2; D perhaps matches TRBD1 (6 bases). Germline loops: CDR1 LGHNA, CDR2 YSLEER. V was shortened by 2 bases and J by 3 bases, with 16 bases between the two germline ends. The CDR3 consists of 17 residues. The CDR3 sequence is CASSQSPGHLDTGELFF. Written as DNA, the CDR3 is TGCGCCAGCAGCCAAAGCCCGGGACACCTCGACACCGGGGAGCTGTTTTTT.

This chain joins TRBV21-1 and TRBJ2-7; TRBD1 is the table's D call, not checked against the DNA. TRBV21-1 is a pseudogene locus. CDR3 size: 13 residues. CDR3 in amino acids: CASPTAIPYEQYV. The CDR3 DNA reads TGTGCCAGCCCGACAGCAATTCCTTACGAGCAGTACGTC.

V gene TRBV20-1 combines with J gene TRBJ1-5; TRBD1 matches at 9 bases. V was pared by 4 bases and J by 5 bases, with 6 bases of the junction left unmatched. The CDR3 has 14 residues. CDR1 DFQATT and CDR2 SNEGSKA come from the germline V gene (reference sequence). CDR3 residues: CSATPGQGYQPQHF. CDR3 in DNA: TGCAGTGCTACCCCGGGACAGGGCTATCAGCCCCAGCATTTT.

This clonotype was seen more than once but under ten times. V is TRBV2 and J is TRBJ1-6; TRBD1 aligns across 9 bases. CDR1 is SNHLY and CDR2 is FYNNEI in the germline V gene. The CDR3 length is 16 residues. V dropped 4 bases and J dropped 7; count of bases not matched to a gene: 8. The CDR3 DNA reads TGTGCCAGCAGTGGTACGTCAACAGGGGGCAATTCACCCCTCCACTTT. This translates into CASSGTSTGGNSPLHF.

V and J are TRBV6-2 or TRBV6-3 and TRBJ1-2; D gene unclear. Germline CDR1 is MNHEY and CDR2 is SVGEGT. The ends were cut back, 2 bases at V and 4 bases at J, with 11 bases in the middle. The CDR3 is 14 amino acids. The CDR3 spells CASSYPREFYGYTF. In nucleotides, the CDR3 is TGTGCCAGCAGTTACCCCCGGGAATTCTATGGCTACACCTTC.

The CDR3 nucleotides read TGCGCCAGCAGCCAAGTTCCGGTCGGGGCAGATACGCAGTATTTT. Translation gives CASSQVPVGADTQYF. The chain has TRBV4-3 and TRBJ2-3, with D perhaps TRBD2 (5 bases). The ends were cut back, 1 base at V and 4 bases at J, with 12 bases in the middle. This CDR3 region has 15 residues. Germline loops: CDR1 LGHNA, CDR2 YSLEER.

This clonotype was picked up a small number of times. The gene calls are TRBV6-2 or TRBV6-3 and TRBJ2-7; no firm D call. This CDR3 spans 14 amino acids. The V end was cut by 0 bases, the J end by 6 bases, with 12 bases between. The germline gives CDR1 MNHEY, CDR2 SVGEGT. CDR3 sequence (DNA): TGTGCCAGCAGTTACTCATCGCAGCCCCTCGAGCAGTACTTC. Amino acid sequence: CASSYSSQPLEQYF.

This clonotype was observed a few times. This chain connects TRBV7-9 to TRBJ1-1; D perhaps matches TRBD1 (5 bases). Germline lookup yields CDR1 SEHNR and CDR2 FQNEAQ (reference sequence). Trimming stripped 5 bases from V and 1 base from J, with 8 bases between. There are 13 residues in the CDR3. The CDR3, as DNA: TGTGCCAGCAGCCAGACAGCGAACACTGAAGCTTTCTTT. As protein: CASSQTANTEAFF.

This clonotype has only a few counts. The J gene is TRBJ1-5, the V gene TRBV5-5, with no clear D. The V end was cut by 5 bases, the J end by 6 bases, with 18 bases between. The germline V gene has CDR1 SGHKS and CDR2 YYEKEE (reference sequence). The CDR3 extends over 15 amino acids. This CDR3 reads CASSEWVGTFQPQHF. CDR3 DNA: TGTGCCAGCAGTGAGTGGGTGGGTACGTTTCAGCCCCAGCATTTT.

V gene TRBV25-1 combines with J gene TRBJ2-2; TRBD1 is a possible D gene (6 bases). Germline assignment: CDR1 MGHDK and CDR2 SYGVNS. This CDR3 has 13 residues. V lost 5 bases and J lost 8, with 12 bases in between. The CDR3 coding sequence is TGTGCCAGCAGTCGACAGGTGGCGGGGGAGCTGTTTTTT. This translates into CASSRQVAGELFF.

The chain carries TRBV30 and TRBJ2-7, with 8 bases that match TRBD1. With V trimmed by 7 bases and J by 4 bases, 3 bases remained unmatched. Per germline, CDR1 GTSNPN and CDR2 SVGIG (reference sequence). The CDR3 is 11 amino acids. The CDR3 DNA reads as TGTGCCTCGGGACAGGTATACGAGCAGTACTTC. This sequence encodes CASGQVYEQYF.

This clonotype was seen a few times. The chain recombines TRBV5-1 with TRBJ2-1, with 7 bases fitting TRBD1. V trimming: 3 bases; J trimming: 0 bases; junction bases outside the gene matches: 3. Germline V lookup: CDR1 SGHRS, CDR2 YFSETQ. The CDR3 runs 15 residues. Here the CDR3 DNA reads TGCGCCAGCAGCTACAGGGGTGCCTCCTACAATGAGCAGTTCTTC. It yields the protein CASSYRGASYNEQFF. The entire variable domain, with the rest obtained from reference TRBV5-1 and TRBJ2-1, is as follows: KAGVTQTPRYLIKTRGQQVTLSCSPISGHRSVSWYQQTPGQGLQFLFEYFSETQRNKGNFPGRFSGRQFSNSRSEMNVSTLELGDSALYLCASSYRGASYNEQFFGPGTRLTVL.

This clonotype was detected only a few times. This chain uses TRBV19 with TRBJ2-6; D possibly matches TRBD1 or TRBD2 (5 bases each). Germline V CDR1 and CDR2: LNHDA, SQIVND (reference sequence). V was cut by 5 bases and J by 0 bases, with 14 bases left in between. The CDR3 runs to 17 residues. The CDR3 DNA reads as TGTGCCAGTAGTCCGGGGACGCGGCACTCTGGGGCCAACGTCCTGACTTTC. Translated: CASSPGTRHSGANVLTF.

This clonotype was seen a few times. The chain combines TRBV7-2 with TRBJ1-1, with a possible D match to TRBD1 (5 bases). The CDR3 is 15 amino acids. The V gene's germline CDR1 is SGHTA and CDR2 FQGNSA. Trimming took 3 bases from V and 4 from J, leaving 15 bases between them. CDR3 nucleotide sequence: TGTGCCAGCAGCTTGGGAAGGGGTCAGGGCACTGAAGCTTTCTTT. It specifies CASSLGRGQGTEAFF.

This clonotype was counted a few times. The genes are TRBV27 and TRBJ2-1; 7 bases map to TRBD2. The CDR3 covers 16 residues. CDR1 is MNHEY, CDR2 SMNVEV, per germline (reference sequence). Germline trimming cut 5 bases from V and 0 bases from J; bases unmatched to any gene: 7. CDR3 region: CASSIHSGYSYNEQFF. CDR3 DNA: TGTGCCAGCAGTATACATAGCGGGTACTCCTACAATGAGCAGTTCTTC.

This chain joins TRBV2 and TRBJ2-3, with 8 bases identical to TRBD2. This CDR3 contains 15 residues. V was clipped by 3 bases and J by 1 base; unmatched bases: 3. Per the germline V gene, CDR1 is SNHLY and CDR2 is FYNNEI. The DNA of the CDR3 is TGTGCCAGCAGTGAGGCGGGGGGCGGCACAGATACGCAGTATTTT. Its translation is CASSEAGGGTDTQYF.

This clonotype was observed many times. The gene calls are TRBV3-1 and TRBJ2-3; D gene uncertain. V shed 6 bases and J shed 4 bases, with 14 bases lying between them. The CDR3 extends over 14 amino acids. Germline values: CDR1 LGHDT, CDR2 YNNKEL (reference sequence). The CDR3 reads CASRDRRGPDTQYF. The DNA of the CDR3 is TGTGCCAGCAGAGACCGACGCGGCCCAGATACGCAGTATTTT.

This chain joins TRBV7-2 and TRBJ2-1; D is unresolved. This CDR3 region has 12 residues. V dropped 0 bases and J dropped 9 bases, with 6 bases sitting between them. Germline V gene data show CDR1 as SGHTA and CDR2 as FQGNSA. CDR3: CASSLAPVEQFF. CDR3 DNA: TGTGCCAGCAGCTTAGCGCCGGTTGAGCAGTTCTTC.

This clonotype was seen a handful of times. The rearrangement joins TRBV20-1 to TRBJ1-3, with D perhaps matching TRBD1 (6 bases). CDR3 size: 15 residues. Trimming removed 2 bases from V and 3 bases from J, with 14 bases in between. The germline gives CDR1 DFQATT, CDR2 SNEGSKA (reference sequence). The DNA of the CDR3 is TGCAGTGCTAGAAGCGCAGGGGTCGGTGGAAACACCATATATTTT. Its protein is CSARSAGVGGNTIYF.